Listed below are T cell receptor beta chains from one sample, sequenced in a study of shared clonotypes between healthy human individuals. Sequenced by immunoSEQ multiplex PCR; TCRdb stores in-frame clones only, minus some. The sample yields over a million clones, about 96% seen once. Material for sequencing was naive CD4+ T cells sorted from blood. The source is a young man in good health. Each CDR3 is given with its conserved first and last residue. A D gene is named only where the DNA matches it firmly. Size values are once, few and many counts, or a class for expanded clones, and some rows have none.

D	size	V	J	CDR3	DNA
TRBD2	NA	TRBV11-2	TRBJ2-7	CASSLGLVGREQYF	TGTGCCAGCAGCTTGGGACTAGTGGGGCGCGAGCAGTACTTC
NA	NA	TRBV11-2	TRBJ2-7	CASSPPGEQYF	TGTGCCAGCAGCCCTCCGGGCGAGCAGTACTTC
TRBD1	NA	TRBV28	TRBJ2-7	CASSAGQGYEQYF	TGTGCCAGCAGTGCCGGACAGGGGTACGAGCAGTACTTC
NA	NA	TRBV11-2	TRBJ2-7	CASSQRSTRTYEQYF	TGTGCCAGCAGCCAGCGTAGCACAAGAACCTACGAGCAGTACTTC
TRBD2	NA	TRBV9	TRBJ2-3	CASSVASGPTDTQYF	TGTGCCAGCAGCGTAGCTAGCGGGCCCACAGATACGCAGTATTTT
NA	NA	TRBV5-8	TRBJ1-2	CASSFSSDYQDRTNYGYTF	TGTGCCAGCAGCTTTTCCTCGGATTACCAAGACAGGACGAACTATGGCTACACCTTC
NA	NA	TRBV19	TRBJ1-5	CASSYRAWSNQPQHF	TGTGCCAGTAGTTACCGGGCGTGGAGCAATCAGCCCCAGCATTTT
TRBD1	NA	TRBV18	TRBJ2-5	CASSPLRQGKQETQYF	TGTGCCAGCTCGCCTCTGAGACAGGGGAAACAAGAGACCCAGTACTTC
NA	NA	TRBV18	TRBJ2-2	CASSPLNIRNTGELFF	TGTGCCAGCTCACCACTCAATATTCGGAACACCGGGGAGCTGTTTTTT
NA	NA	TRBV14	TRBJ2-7	CASSQGFSSGYEQYF	TGTGCCAGCAGCCAAGGGTTTAGTAGCGGATACGAGCAGTACTTC
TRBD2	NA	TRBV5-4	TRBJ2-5	CASSFGPPSGIETQYF	TGTGCCAGCAGCTTTGGGCCACCTAGCGGGATTGAAACCCAGTACTTC
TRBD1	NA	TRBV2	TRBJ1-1	CASGRQGHTEAFF	TGTGCCAGCGGAAGACAGGGCCACACTGAAGCTTTCTTT
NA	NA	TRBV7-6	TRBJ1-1	CASSLAPNTEAFF	TGTGCCAGCAGCTTGGCACCGAACACTGAAGCTTTCTTT
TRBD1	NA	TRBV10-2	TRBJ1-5	CASRRTGSNQPQHF	TGCGCCAGCAGGCGGACAGGTAGCAATCAGCCCCAGCATTTT
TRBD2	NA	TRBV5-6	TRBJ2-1	CASSLGTSGSGNEQFF	TGTGCCAGCAGCTTAGGGACTAGCGGGAGCGGTAATGAGCAGTTCTTC
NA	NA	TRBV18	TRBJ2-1	CASSGGPYNEQFF	TGTGCCAGCTCAGGGGGCCCCTACAATGAGCAGTTCTTC
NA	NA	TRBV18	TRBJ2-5	CASSPPTGQETQYF	TGTGCCAGCTCACCACCCACAGGCCAAGAGACCCAGTACTTC
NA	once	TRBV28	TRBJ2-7	CASSFHRSSLYEQYF	TGTGCCAGCAGTTTCCATAGATCCTCGCTTTACGAGCAGTACTTC
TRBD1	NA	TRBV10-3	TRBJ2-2	CAISESRDRAGELFF	TGTGCCATCAGTGAGAGCCGAGACAGGGCCGGGGAGCTGTTTTTT
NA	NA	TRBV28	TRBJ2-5	CASSQETQYF	TGTGCCAGCAGTCAGGAGACCCAGTACTTC
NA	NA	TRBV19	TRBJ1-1	CASKAPGPTEAFF	TGTGCCAGTAAAGCGCCGGGACCGACAGAGGCTTTCTTT
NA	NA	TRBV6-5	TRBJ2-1	CASSPGQTLGEQFF	TGTGCCAGCAGCCCGGGCCAAACTTTGGGTGAGCAGTTCTTC
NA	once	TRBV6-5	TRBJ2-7	CASSRDRLSYEQYF	TGTGCCAGCAGTAGAGATCGGTTATCCTACGAGCAGTACTTC
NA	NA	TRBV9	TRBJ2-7	CASSPTRQSYEQYF	TGTGCCAGCAGCCCCACCAGACAGTCCTACGAGCAGTACTTC
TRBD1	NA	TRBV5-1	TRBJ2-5	CASSLAGTGGQETQYF	TGCGCCAGCAGCTTGGCCGGGACAGGGGGTCAAGAGACCCAGTACTTC
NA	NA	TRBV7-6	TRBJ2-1	CASSRGLVSNYNEQFF	TGTGCCAGCAGCAGGGGCCTAGTATCCAACTACAATGAGCAGTTCTTC
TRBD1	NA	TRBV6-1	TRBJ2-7	CASSEAGQGGFEQYF	TGTGCCAGCAGTGAAGCCGGACAGGGGGGTTTCGAGCAGTACTTC
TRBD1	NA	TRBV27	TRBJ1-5	CASSLFLGISTPGQGPNQPQHF	TGTGCCAGCAGTTTATTTTTGGGAATTTCAACCCCGGGACAGGGCCCCAATCAGCCCCAGCATTTT
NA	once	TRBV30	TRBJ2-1	CAWSVSSRRDYNEQFF	TGTGCCTGGAGTGTTTCTTCACGGCGGGACTACAATGAGCAGTTCTTC
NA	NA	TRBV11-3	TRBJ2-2	CASSLSLGGELFF	TGTGCCAGCAGCTTAAGTCTAGGCGGGGAGCTGTTTTTT
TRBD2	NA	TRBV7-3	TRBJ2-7	CASSDNRLAGVPSYEQYF	TGTGCCAGCAGCGACAACCGACTGGCGGGAGTTCCCTCCTACGAGCAGTACTTC
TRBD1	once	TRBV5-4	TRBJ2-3	CASSLGQSTDTQYF	TGTGCCAGCAGCCTGGGACAGAGCACAGATACGCAGTATTTT
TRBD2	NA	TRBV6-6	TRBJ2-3	CASRLAGRTDTQYF	TGTGCCAGTAGACTAGCGGGAAGGACAGATACGCAGTATTTT
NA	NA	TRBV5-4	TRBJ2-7	CASSARQDSSYEQYF	TGTGCCAGCAGTGCCCGCCAGGACAGCTCCTACGAGCAGTACTTC
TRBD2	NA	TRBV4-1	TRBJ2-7	CASSHLAGGEQYF	TGCGCCAGCAGCCACTTAGCGGGAGGTGAGCAGTACTTC
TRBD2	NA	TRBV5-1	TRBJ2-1	CASSLEGTREYNEQFF	TGCGCCAGCAGCTTGGAGGGGACTAGAGAGTACAATGAGCAGTTCTTC
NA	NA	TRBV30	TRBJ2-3	CAWKREDLPWTDTQYF	TGTGCCTGGAAGCGCGAAGATTTACCTTGGACAGATACGCAGTATTTT
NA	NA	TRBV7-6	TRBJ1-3	CASSLLGRGRNTIYF	TGTGCCAGCAGCCTCTTAGGGCGGGGGAGAAACACCATATATTTT
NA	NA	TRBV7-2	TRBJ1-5	CASSSRWRNQPQHF	TGTGCCAGCAGCTCCCGTTGGAGAAATCAGCCCCAGCATTTT
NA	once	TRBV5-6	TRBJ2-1	CASSFWSRPPYNEQFF	TGTGCCAGCAGCTTCTGGTCCCGACCCCCCTACAATGAGCAGTTCTTC
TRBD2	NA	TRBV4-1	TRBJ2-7	CASSAGLATSYEQYF	TGCGCCAGCAGCGCGGGACTAGCGACCTCCTACGAGCAGTACTTC
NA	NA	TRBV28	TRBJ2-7	CASSFLADSSQEAGRYEQYF	TGTGCCAGCAGTTTCCTTGCTGACAGTTCCCAAGAAGCTGGGCGCTACGAGCAGTACTTC
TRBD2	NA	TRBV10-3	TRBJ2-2	CAIRPTWREGLGGELFF	TGTGCCATTCGACCAACGTGGCGGGAGGGCCTGGGCGGGGAGCTGTTTTTT
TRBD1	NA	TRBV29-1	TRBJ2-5	CSVNRGSGETQYF	TGCAGCGTTAACAGGGGTTCGGGGGAGACCCAGTACTTC
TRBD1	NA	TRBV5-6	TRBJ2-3	CASSFVTGIGDTQYF	TGTGCCAGCAGCTTCGTGACAGGGATTGGAGATACGCAGTATTTT
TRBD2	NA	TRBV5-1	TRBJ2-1	CASSLDPGTRYNEQFF	TGCGCCAGCAGCCTCGATCCGGGGACTAGGTACAATGAGCAGTTCTTC
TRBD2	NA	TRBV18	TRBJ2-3	CASSPLGPVAGGPPDTQYF	TGTGCCAGCTCACCTTTGGGCCCCGTAGCGGGAGGGCCTCCAGATACGCAGTATTTT
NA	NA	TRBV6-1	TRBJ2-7	CASSDEPGPGYEQYF	TGTGCCAGCAGTGACGAACCCGGACCAGGCTACGAGCAGTACTTC
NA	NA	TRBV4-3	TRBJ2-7	CASSRIAGRDYEQYF	TGCGCCAGCAGCCGTATTGCTGGCCGGGATTACGAGCAGTACTTC
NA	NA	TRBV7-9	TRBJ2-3	CASSATTSTDTQYF	TGTGCCAGCAGCGCTACTACGAGCACAGATACGCAGTATTTT
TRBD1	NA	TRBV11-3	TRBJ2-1	CASSFAVGTGLYNEQFF	TGTGCCAGCAGCTTCGCAGTCGGGACAGGACTCTACAATGAGCAGTTCTTC
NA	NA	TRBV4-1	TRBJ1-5	CASSQEKQIKSNQPQHF	TGCGCCAGCAGCCAAGAGAAACAAATCAAGAGCAATCAGCCCCAGCATTTT
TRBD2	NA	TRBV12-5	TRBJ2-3	CASAQSGSGTDTQYF	TGTGCTAGTGCCCAAAGCGGGAGTGGAACAGATACGCAGTATTTT
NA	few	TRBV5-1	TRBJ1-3	CASSLEGNTIYF	TGCGCCAGCAGCTTGGAGGGAAACACCATATATTTT
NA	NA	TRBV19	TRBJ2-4	CASRSEGGGYIQYF	TGTGCCAGTAGATCGGAGGGAGGCGGGTACATTCAGTACTTC
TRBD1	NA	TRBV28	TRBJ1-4	CASSGDRTTNEKLFF	TGTGCCAGCAGTGGGGACAGAACAACTAATGAAAAACTGTTTTTT